These T cell receptor beta chains were read from a single sample in a study of blood T cell repertoires in COVID-19. Data came from immunoSEQ multiplex PCR; TCRdb stores just in-frame clones and leaves some out. This table holds around 400,000 clones, 85% to 90% found once. Sequenced input: PBMCs or T cells enriched from blood (not recorded which). These receptors came from a woman aged 30 to 39 who had recovered from COVID-19. Each CDR3 is given with its conserved first and last residue.

V gene	J gene	CDR3 protein
TRBV2	TRBJ1-5	CASTRDRVRDQPQHF
TRBV28	TRBJ2-7	CASSFWGLASYEQYF
TRBV9	TRBJ2-7	CASSGDRGHNEQYF
TRBV18	TRBJ1-5	CASSPGTGPYQPQHF
TRBV4-3	TRBJ2-2	CASSQEGPGELFF
TRBV2	TRBJ1-1	CASRPTANTEAFF
TRBV2	TRBJ2-3	CASSEVRLGQGGPDTQYF
TRBV9	TRBJ1-5	CASSVSSYSNQPQHF
TRBV6-1	TRBJ2-7	CASSGLLAGGPREQYF
TRBV10-2	TRBJ1-2	CASSESTSAIGGGYTF
TRBV4-1	TRBJ1-2	CASSQSGTPYGYTF
TRBV24-1	TRBJ2-3	CATEGGYTDTQYF
TRBV19	TRBJ2-5	CASKSGAQETQYF
TRBV9	TRBJ1-4	CASSVGQDNEKLFF
TRBV5-8	TRBJ2-1	CASSSPDRAHNEQFF
TRBV7-9	TRBJ1-1	CASSLRENTEAFF
TRBV7-6	TRBJ1-1	CASSLSRAGGGNTEAFF
TRBV28	TRBJ2-7	CASSSLAGGSREQYF
TRBV6-5	TRBJ2-3	CASSNRGLTDTQYF
TRBV27	TRBJ2-7	CASSLPGGNEQYF